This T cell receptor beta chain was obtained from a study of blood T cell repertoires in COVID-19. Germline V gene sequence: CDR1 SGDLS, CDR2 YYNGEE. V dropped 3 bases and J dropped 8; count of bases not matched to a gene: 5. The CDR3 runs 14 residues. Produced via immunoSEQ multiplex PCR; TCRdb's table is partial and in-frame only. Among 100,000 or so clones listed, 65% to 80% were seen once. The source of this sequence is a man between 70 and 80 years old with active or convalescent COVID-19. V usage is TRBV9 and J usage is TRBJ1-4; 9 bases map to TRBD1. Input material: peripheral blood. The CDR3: CASSAGQGGEKLFF. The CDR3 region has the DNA TGTGCCAGCAGCGCGGGACAGGGTGGCGAAAAACTGTTTTTT.